The 29 T cell receptor beta chains presented below share a single source sample, sequenced in a study of yellow fever vaccine responses in identical twins. Using its own MiXCR run on the RT-PCR reads, TCRdb lists one record per CDR3 protein. In the table there are some 3,100 distinct CDR3 sequences, roughly 80% of which are singletons. Sequenced here: T cells from blood (PBMCs), unsorted or a sorted subset (not recorded which), sampled before or after yellow fever vaccination (not recorded which). The receptors originated from a woman aged 18-29 years who received the yellow fever vaccine.

V usage is TRBV5-8 and J usage is TRBJ2-1; D may be TRBD2 (6 bases). This CDR3 spans 15 amino acids. Trimming cost V 2 bases and J 7 bases, with 16 bases left between them. The germline CDR1 and CDR2 sequences are SGHTS and YDEGEE. For the CDR3, the DNA is TGTGCCAGCAGCTTAACTAGCTGGGGGAGGAATGAGCAGTTCTTC. Translated, it gives CASSLTSWGRNEQFF.

The J gene is TRBJ2-3, the V gene TRBV29-1; 10 nucleotides match TRBD2. Per germline, CDR1 SQVTM and CDR2 ANQGSEA. The trim removed 3 bases at V and 2 bases at J, leaving 8 bases unmatched. This CDR3 comprises 16 residues. CDR3: CSVDGLAGDSTDTQYF. Written as DNA, the CDR3 is TGCAGCGTTGATGGGCTAGCGGGAGATTCCACAGATACGCAGTATTTT.

This clonotype was recorded only once. This chain links TRBV6-1 with TRBJ2-1; 7 nucleotides agree with TRBD2. The germline V gene encodes CDR1 MNHNS and CDR2 SASEGT. Trimming took 10 bases from V and 8 from J; bases not matched to a gene: 14. The CDR3 is 14 amino acids. The CDR3 loop is CATRGDNRSDEQFF. CDR3 coding DNA: TGTGCCACCCGGGGGGATAATCGATCGGATGAGCAGTTCTTC.

The chain couples TRBV4-1 to TRBJ2-7; TRBD1 aligns across 7 bases. Unmatched junction bases numbered 3, after V lost 3 bases and J lost 7 bases. This CDR3 comprises 12 residues. CDR1 and CDR2 (germline): MGHRA, YSYEKL. The CDR3: CASSQTGLEQYF. DNA for the CDR3: TGCGCCAGCAGCCAGACAGGGTTAGAGCAGTACTTC.

This clonotype was detected only a few times. The V call is TRBV1, the J call TRBJ1-5. TRBV1 is labeled a pseudogene. The CDR3 consists of 9 residues. CDR3 loop: CTRNQPQHF. The CDR3 DNA follows: TGCACCAGGAATCAGCCCCAGCATTTT.

The chain employs TRBV6-2 or TRBV6-3 and TRBJ2-2, with 8 positions matching TRBD2. The V and J ends lost 0 bases and 1 base, in that order; junction bases with no gene match: 1. CDR1 is MNHEY and CDR2 is SVGEGT in the germline V gene. This CDR3 is built from 16 residues. The CDR3 coding sequence is TGTGCCAGCAGTTACTCGGCGGGGGGGAACACCGGGGAGCTGTTTTTT. It translates to CASSYSAGGNTGELFF.

The chain is built from TRBV18 and TRBJ2-7, with D maybe TRBD2 (5 bases). The CDR3 is 14 residues long. V was pared by 2 bases and J by 4 bases, with 12 bases between. Germline assignment: CDR1 KGHSH and CDR2 LQKENI. This CDR3 reads CASSPGSGFYEQYF. The CDR3 DNA reads TGTGCCAGCTCACCAGGTTCGGGATTTTACGAGCAGTACTTC. The full variable domain, completed using reference TRBV18 and TRBJ2-7, is NAGVMQNPRHLVRRRGQEARLRCSPMKGHSHVYWYRQLPEEGLKFMVYLQKENIIDESGMPKERFSAEFPKEGPSILRIQQVVRGDSAAYFCASSPGSGFYEQYFGPGTRLTVT.

This clonotype showed up just once. The chain employs TRBV7-9 and TRBJ2-7; D remains unclear. V lost 4 bases and J 2 bases, leaving 15 bases between the germline ends. Germline V gene lookup returns CDR1 SEHNR and CDR2 FQNEAQ (reference sequence). The CDR3 has 15 residues. CDR3 protein: CASSSGQDLAYEQYF. The CDR3, as DNA: TGTGCCAGCAGCTCTGGGCAGGACCTCGCCTACGAGCAGTACTTC.

This chain links TRBV11-1 with TRBJ2-5; D is undetermined. Germline CDR1 and CDR2: SGHAT and FQDESV (reference sequence). Trimming shortened V by 1 base and J by 4 bases, and 4 bases separated the two germline ends. This CDR3 contains 12 residues. The CDR3 sequence: CASSLVSETQYF. CDR3 sequence (DNA): TGTGCCAGCAGCTTAGTATCAGAGACCCAGTACTTC.

The chain links TRBV11-3 to TRBJ2-5, with D possibly matching TRBD1 (6 bases). Germline V lookup: CDR1 SGHNT, CDR2 YENEEA. The CDR3 has 16 residues. Trimming pared 5 bases from V and 0 bases from J, leaving 16 bases between. DNA of the CDR3: TGTGCCAGCAGCCGCCCCACAGGGTACTACCAAGAGACCCAGTACTTC. Translating gives CASSRPTGYYQETQYF. The full variable domain, completed using reference TRBV11-3 and TRBJ2-5, is EAGVVQSPRYKIIEKKQPVAFWCNPISGHNTLYWYLQNLGQGPELLIRYENEEAVDDSQLPKDRFSAERLKGVDSTLKIQPAELGDSAVYLCASSRPTGYYQETQYFGPGTRLLVL.

The chain uses TRBV10-1 and TRBJ1-2; D is uncertain. The CDR3 has 12 residues. Germline CDR1 WNHNN, CDR2 SYGVQD (reference sequence). V shed 3 bases and J shed 4 bases, with 6 bases lying between them. In nucleotides, the CDR3 is TGCGCCAGCAGTGACGGCAGCTATGGCTACACCTTC. Amino acids: CASSDGSYGYTF.

V is TRBV2 and J is TRBJ2-7; maybe TRBD2 (5 bases). Germline assignment: CDR1 SNHLY and CDR2 FYNNEI. The CDR3 runs 10 residues. V was clipped by 10 bases and J by 4 bases, with 8 bases between them. CDR3 loop: CATRGYEQYF. The CDR3 coding sequence is TGTGCCACCAGAGGGTACGAGCAGTACTTC.

The chain is built from TRBV11-3 and TRBJ2-7, with TRBD2 matching 7 bases. Germline V gene sequence: CDR1 SGHNT, CDR2 YENEEA. J gave up 2 bases and V 5 bases, and 15 bases lay outside the gene matches. The CDR3 consists of 17 residues. The CDR3 is CASSVHSEGLPPYEQYF. The CDR3 nucleotides read TGTGCCAGCAGCGTCCACTCTGAGGGACTACCCCCCTACGAGCAGTACTTC.

This clonotype was observed a single time. The chain employs TRBV6-5 and TRBJ2-2; D is possibly TRBD2 (7 bases). Trimming took 0 bases from V and 2 from J, leaving 13 bases between them. CDR3 length equals 17 residues. Germline CDR1 MNHEY, CDR2 SVGAGI. The CDR3 region is CASSYSFGGPNTGELFF. Here the CDR3 DNA reads TGTGCCAGCAGTTACTCCTTCGGGGGGCCTAACACCGGGGAGCTGTTTTTT.

V gene TRBV6-1 combines with J gene TRBJ2-7; D perhaps matches TRBD1 (6 bases). CDR3 size: 13 residues. From germline, CDR1 is MNHNS and CDR2 SASEGT. Trimming removed 7 bases at V and 7 bases at J, with 17 bases between. CDR3: CASTNRDLGEQYF. The CDR3 DNA reads as TGTGCCAGCACCAACAGGGACCTGGGGGAGCAGTACTTC.

The chain links TRBV11-1 to TRBJ2-3; weak D call: TRBD2 (7 bases). The germline CDR1 and CDR2 sequences are SGHAT and FQDESV (reference sequence). V lost 1 base to trimming and J lost 2 bases, with 13 bases between them. This CDR3 has 16 amino acids. This CDR3 reads CASSLVVRGPTDTQYF. In nucleotides, the CDR3 is TGTGCCAGCAGCTTAGTTGTGCGGGGGCCCACAGATACGCAGTATTTT.

The J gene is TRBJ2-7, the V gene TRBV12-3 or TRBV12-4; 7 positions match TRBD2. CDR3 length equals 15 residues. The junction had 11 bases not matched to a gene; V was cut back by 3 bases and J by 6 bases. CDR3 in amino acids: CASSFLGSPGGEQYF. CDR3 DNA sequence: TGTGCCAGCAGTTTCCTCGGTTCCCCGGGGGGCGAGCAGTACTTC.

Here the CDR3 DNA reads TGTGCCAGCAGCTTAGGAGCCTACGAGCAGTACTTC. Residues: CASSLGAYEQYF. V and J are TRBV7-9 and TRBJ2-7; D remains ambiguous. V shed 1 base and J shed 2 bases, with 3 bases lying between them. This CDR3 has 12 amino acids. The germline V gene has CDR1 SEHNR and CDR2 FQNEAQ (reference sequence).

V gene TRBV20-1 combines with J gene TRBJ2-7; 11 bases agree with TRBD2. Per germline, CDR1 DFQATT and CDR2 SNEGSKA (reference sequence). V was clipped by 6 bases and J by 2 bases; unmatched bases: 9. The CDR3 is made up of 15 amino acids. Here the CDR3 DNA reads TGCAGTGCAAAACTGACTAGCGGGGTACCCTACGAGCAGTACTTC. Protein: CSAKLTSGVPYEQYF.

V and J are TRBV29-1 and TRBJ2-1; 7 nucleotides line up with TRBD2. The CDR3 is 15 amino acids. Trimming removed 4 bases from V and 4 bases from J; junction bases left unmatched: 10. Germline V gene sequence: CDR1 SQVTM, CDR2 ANQGSEA. For the CDR3, the DNA is TGCAGCGTTGTACCACCCAGCGGGGCTTACAATGAGCAGTTCTTC. It encodes CSVVPPSGAYNEQFF.

The V call is TRBV7-3, the J call TRBJ2-1; TRBD1 might be the D (6 bases). CDR1 and CDR2 from the germline V gene are SGHTA and FQGTGA. The CDR3 is 15 amino acids. Deletions cut 0 bases from V and 2 bases from J, with 8 bases between. CDR3 sequence reads: CASSLTGATYNEQFF. DNA of the CDR3: TGTGCCAGCAGCTTAACGGGGGCCACCTACAATGAGCAGTTCTTC. The whole variable domain, remainder taken from reference TRBV7-3 and TRBJ2-1, is GAGVSQTPSNKVTEKGKYVELRCDPISGHTALYWYRQSLGQGPEFLIYFQGTGAADDSGLPNDRFFAVRPEGSVSTLKIQRTERGDSAVYLCASSLTGATYNEQFFGPGTRLTVL.

The gene calls are TRBV7-9 and TRBJ2-6; TRBD1 matches 7 bases. The V segment lost 5 bases and the J segment 12 bases; nucleotides outside the gene matches: 4. Germline lookup yields CDR1 SEHNR and CDR2 FQNEAQ (reference sequence). CDR3 length: 12 amino acids. This CDR3 reads CASSGQDTVLTF. DNA for the CDR3: TGTGCCAGCAGCGGACAGGACACCGTCCTGACTTTC.

The chain links TRBV29-1 to TRBJ2-3; TRBD1 might be the D (5 bases). Trimming shortened V by 7 bases and J by 4 bases, and 21 bases separated the two germline ends. This CDR3 spans 15 amino acids. CDR1 SQVTM and CDR2 ANQGSEA come from the germline V gene. CDR3 amino acids: CSALGAFGAADTQYF. As DNA, the CDR3 is TGCAGCGCCCTTGGGGCCTTTGGGGCAGCAGATACGCAGTATTTT.

The chain combines TRBV10-3 with TRBJ2-5, with D possibly being TRBD2 (5 bases). Looked up from germline, CDR1 is ENHRY and CDR2 is SYGVKD. The CDR3 runs 14 residues. V was trimmed by 4 bases and J by 2 bases, leaving 11 bases between them. The CDR3 reads CAISADWGQETQYF. Written as DNA, the CDR3 is TGTGCCATCAGTGCGGACTGGGGACAAGAGACCCAGTACTTC.

This clonotype was picked up one time. The CDR3 nucleotides are TGTGCCAGCAGCGCCAGAGACGGGACAGCCGCCTACAATGAGCAGTTCTTC. It specifies CASSARDGTAAYNEQFF. This chain joins TRBV11-1 and TRBJ2-1; 7 nucleotides align to TRBD1. With 5 bases clipped from V and 2 bases from J, the junction kept 12 bases outside the gene matches. The CDR3 sequence is 17 residues long. Germline V gene data show CDR1 as SGHAT and CDR2 as FQDESV (reference sequence).

CDR3 sequence (DNA): TGTGCCAGCCGCGCGGGGGGACTAGCGGGAGTAAGGAATGAGCAGTTCTTC. As protein: CASRAGGLAGVRNEQFF. This chain connects TRBV2 to TRBJ2-1; 14 bases align to TRBD2. The CDR3 runs to 17 residues. Germline V CDR1 and CDR2: SNHLY, FYNNEI. V was clipped by 8 bases and J by 7 bases; unmatched bases: 13.

The V and J genes are TRBV4-3 and TRBJ2-7; TRBD1 agrees at 8 bases. CDR3 length: 15 amino acids. Trimming removed 0 bases from V and 5 bases from J; junction bases left unmatched: 6. Germline-derived CDR1 and CDR2 are LGHNA and YSLEER. The CDR3 loop is CASSQDGTGPDEQYF. Written as DNA, the CDR3 is TGCGCCAGCAGCCAAGATGGGACAGGCCCCGACGAGCAGTACTTC.

This clonotype was detected a few times. The chain combines TRBV11-3 with TRBJ2-1; 9 positions match TRBD2. The CDR3 has 15 amino acids. Germline V gene sequence: CDR1 SGHNT, CDR2 YENEEA. V shed 4 bases and J 4 bases; nucleotides not matched to a gene: 5. CDR3 bases: TGTGCCAGCAGCTCGCGACTAGCGGTATACAATGAGCAGTTCTTC. Translation: CASSSRLAVYNEQFF.

The rearrangement links TRBV29-1 to TRBJ2-1, with D perhaps matching TRBD1 or TRBD2 (5 bases each). Trimming left V 6 bases short and J 4 bases short, with 10 bases between. Per the germline V gene, CDR1 is SQVTM and CDR2 is ANQGSEA. The CDR3 extends over 12 amino acids. This CDR3 is CSVGTDYNEQFF. For the CDR3, the DNA is TGCAGCGTCGGGACGGATTACAATGAGCAGTTCTTC.